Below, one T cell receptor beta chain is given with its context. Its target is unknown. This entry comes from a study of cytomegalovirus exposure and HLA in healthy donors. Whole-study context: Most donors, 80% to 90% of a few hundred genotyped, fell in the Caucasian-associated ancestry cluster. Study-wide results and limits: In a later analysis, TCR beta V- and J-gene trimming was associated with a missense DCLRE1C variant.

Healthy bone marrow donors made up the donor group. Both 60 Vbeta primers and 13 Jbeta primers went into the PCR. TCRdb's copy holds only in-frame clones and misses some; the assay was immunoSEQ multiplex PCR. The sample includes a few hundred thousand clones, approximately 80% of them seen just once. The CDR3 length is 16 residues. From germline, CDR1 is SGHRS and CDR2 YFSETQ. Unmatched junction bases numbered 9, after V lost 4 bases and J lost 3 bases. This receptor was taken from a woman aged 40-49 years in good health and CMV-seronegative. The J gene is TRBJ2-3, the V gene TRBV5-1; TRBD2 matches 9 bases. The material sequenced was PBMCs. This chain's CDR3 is CASSKGETSGTDTQYF. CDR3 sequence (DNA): TGCGCCAGCAGCAAAGGAGAGACTAGCGGAACAGATACGCAGTATTTT. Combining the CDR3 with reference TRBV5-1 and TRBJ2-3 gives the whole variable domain KAGVTQTPRYLIKTRGQQVTLSCSPISGHRSVSWYQQTPGQGLQFLFEYFSETQRNKGNFPGRFSGRQFSNSRSEMNVSTLELGDSALYLCASSKGETSGTDTQYFGPGTRLTVL.